Described below is a single TCR beta chain sequence and its context. This clone was counted a single time. Its target antigen remains unknown. One base away there is no much larger clone; base qualities are not given. The entry originates in a study of cytotoxic CD8 clonotypes in ibrutinib-treated CLL listed by TCRdb under 2021. Concerning the study at large: The cohort had ten to twelve relapsed/refractory and 15 treatment-naive patients; some 17 were IGHV unmutated. Samples averaged 255,043 productive templates and 94,082 productive rearrangements. Response samples were obtained after a median of around eleven months of treatment, with a range of about 6 to 36 months. Cryopreserved peripheral blood mononuclear cells were obtained before treatment, at response, and at either sustained remission or disease progression. Partial responses were observed in about 24 patients and complete responses in 2; after a median follow-up of around 64 months, remission was maintained in 15 or so patients and progression was observed in roughly twelve. Every remission and progressive disease sample was obtained while ibrutinib was still being received by the patients. Of the approximately 86 people in the trial, about two dozen had longitudinal samples available.

The sample's time point label is to be understood as: progressive disease on ibrutinib. Roughly 1.9 micrograms of genomic DNA were extracted from cryopreserved PBMCs for TCR beta library preparation. Longitudinal blood samples from CLL patients on ibrutinib monotherapy were analyzed using high-throughput TCR beta sequencing. The patients took part in an open-label, single-center phase 2 trial of ibrutinib monotherapy. The goal of deep resolution MiSeq sequencing was a depth between 1 in 1 million and 1 in 200,000 T cells, and coverage averaged 10x per clonotype. The immunoSEQ hsTCRB Kit was used to generate TCR beta libraries. The published analysis was carried out like this. The data were analyzed with ImmunoSEQ Analyzer and ImmunoSEQ Data Assistant, and V, D and J gene assignments followed IMGT definitions. Clonality was computed as one minus normalized Shannon entropy of productive rearrangement frequencies, ranging from 0 to 1. Only overrepresented clonotypes making up at least 0.05% of each patient's repertoire were included in the public clonotype analysis. About a dozen repertoires from age-matched healthy donors, obtained from immuneACCESS, served as clonality controls. TCRdb took this table from immuneACCESS and kept in-frame rearrangements with V and J called. Such tables lack part of the clones; where checked against another copy, unresolved V genes explain under half of the gap, and the rest is unexplained. V and J calls and clone size are those listed in that table; D and trimming were worked out from the DNA. Here the sample has 35,000 to 40,000 clones; about two thirds occur a single time. Around 17% of the sample goes to the ten largest clones.

Paper-wide results and their limitations: Clonality rose at ibrutinib response, remained stable during sustained remission, and dropped back toward baseline at progression. Sustained-remission and progressing patients did not have matched sampling times, and lymph node repertoires were not examined. Public clonotypes were rare and either shrank or stayed stable during treatment, and the rise in clonality at ibrutinib response reflected expansion of private clonotypes. Baseline clonality was found to be higher than that of age-matched healthy donors and was strongly correlated with circulating CD8+ T-cell counts.

Measured from the cysteine to the phenylalanine, the CDR3 is 13 residues long. The only DNA kept is the CDR3, 39 bases in frame from the first base. From the germline V gene, CDR1 is LGHNA and CDR2 is YNFKEQ. The germline ends are 6 bases apart after V is trimmed by 1 base and J by 6 bases. The V gene is TRBV4-2 and the J gene is TRBJ2-2; the D gene assignment is perhaps TRBD1 or TRBD2, with each matching 5 bases. The sequence derives from a human donor with chronic lymphocytic leukemia. The sequencing here drew on PBMCs, taken at disease progression, from a patient treated with ibrutinib. For the CDR3, the sequence is CASSQVGAGELFF. The DNA sequence reads TGTGCCAGCAGCCAAGTGGGGGCCGGGGAGCTGTTTTTT.